A selection of T cell receptor beta chains follows, all from one sample in a study of graft-versus-host responses after intestinal transplantation. Clones were sequenced by immunoSEQ multiplex PCR, and TCRdb holds only the in-frame ones, with some missing. The sample lists approximately 78,000 clones; around nine tenths were seen once. No cognate antigen is known for these TCRs. The material sequenced was unstimulated CD8+ T cells sorted from spleen or lymph node cells, taken before transplant. These receptors were obtained from a human donor who was the organ donor for an intestinal transplant. CDR3s include the opening cysteine and the closing phenylalanine or tryptophan. A D gene is named only where the DNA matches it firmly. Some rows have no size entry. The others give once, few or many, or a class for an expanded clone.

j_call v_call d_call clone_size cdr3_nt cdr3_aa
TRBJ2-2 TRBV27 TRBD2 - TGTGCCAGCAGTCCCCCTGGGGGGGGTTACACCGGGGAGCTGTTTTTT CASSPPGGGYTGELFF
TRBJ2-7 TRBV5-1 - - TGCGCCAGCAGCCCCTCCGGGCCTTCAATCGGGGAGCAGTACTTC CASSPSGPSIGEQYF
TRBJ1-5 TRBV6-1 - - TGTGCCAGCAGTGTTCCGGAGGCCTTAAATCAGCCCCAGCATTTT CASSVPEALNQPQHF
TRBJ1-1 TRBV5-6 - - TGTGCCAGCAGCTTGGCACGAAGGGGGGCAGAAAATGAAGCTTTCTTT CASSLARRGAENEAFF
TRBJ2-3 TRBV19 - - TGTGCCAGTAGTAGGGCTTGGACAGATACGCAGTATTTT CASSRAWTDTQYF
TRBJ2-2 TRBV10-1 TRBD1 - TGCGCCAGCAGACAGGGGACCGGGGAGCTGTTTTTT CASRQGTGELFF
TRBJ1-5 TRBV6-1 - - TGTGCCAGCATAATGGGAGAACAACAGCATTTT CASIMGEQQHF
TRBJ2-2 TRBV15 TRBD1 - TGTGCCACCAGCAGAGGGGACAGGGGTTTCACCGGGGAGCTGTTTTTT CATSRGDRGFTGELFF
TRBJ1-2 TRBV25-1 - once TGTGCCAGCGCGGTGGGGGGGTTCGACAGCGTCTATGGCTACACCTTC CASAVGGFDSVYGYTF
TRBJ1-3 TRBV6-5 - - TGTGCCAGCAGCCCCGACAGCGGATCTGGAAACACCATATATTTT CASSPDSGSGNTIYF
TRBJ1-1 TRBV19 - once TGTGCCAGTAGTATAACAGGGATGAACACTGAAGCTTTCTTT CASSITGMNTEAFF
TRBJ2-1 TRBV27 - - TGTGCCAGCACCAGGGACCCTTACAATGAGCAGTTCTTC CASTRDPYNEQFF
TRBJ1-6 TRBV6-1 - - TGTGCCAGCAGCCTGGGGACGGGGAATTCACCCCTCCACTTT CASSLGTGNSPLHF
TRBJ2-1 TRBV9 - - TGTGCCAGCAGCGTAGGGGGCTCCTACAATGAGCAGTTCTTC CASSVGGSYNEQFF
TRBJ1-4 TRBV11-3 - - TGTGCCAGCAGCTTCGTGAACAGGAGGGCAACTAATGAAAAACTGTTTTTT CASSFVNRRATNEKLFF
TRBJ1-4 TRBV5-6 - once TGTGCCAGCAGCTCATCCGGGGGCCTCGGGGAAAAACTGTTTTTT CASSSSGGLGEKLFF
TRBJ1-2 TRBV5-4 - once TGTGCCAGCAGCTCGACAGGAAACTATGGCTACACCTTC CASSSTGNYGYTF
TRBJ2-5 TRBV6-1 - - TGTGCCAGCAATCCAGAGACCCAGTACTTC CASNPETQYF
TRBJ2-5 TRBV11-2 TRBD1 - TGTGCCAGCAGCACTCGCCAGCCCGGGACAGGGAGTCTAGAGACCCAGTACTTC CASSTRQPGTGSLETQYF
TRBJ2-3 TRBV2 TRBD2 - TGTGCCAGCACACGCGTGAGCGGGGGGGCAATAGATACGCAGTATTTT CASTRVSGGAIDTQYF
TRBJ2-1 TRBV4-2 - - TGTGCCAGCAGCCAAGCGTACTACAATGAGCAGTTCTTC CASSQAYYNEQFF
TRBJ2-1 TRBV2 - - TGTGCCAGCCGTAGCTCCTACAATGAGCAGTTCTTC CASRSSYNEQFF
TRBJ2-6 TRBV22-1 - - TGTCCTGGGAGATTTACCCGAAACGAACAAAGTCGGGCCAACGTCCTGACTTTC CPGRFTRNEQSRANVLTF
TRBJ2-7 TRBV5-6 - - TGTGCCAGCAGCGGGGGCCAGGGCCACCTCTACGAGCAGTACTTC CASSGGQGHLYEQYF
TRBJ2-3 TRBV5-1 - - TGCGCCAGCAGCTTGGCAGGGGTGGGCACAGATACGCAGTATTTT CASSLAGVGTDTQYF
TRBJ1-1 TRBV27 TRBD1 once TGTGCCAGCAGCCCAGGGGGGGGGTTCACTGAAGCTTTCTTT CASSPGGGFTEAFF
TRBJ2-5 TRBV18 TRBD1 - TGTGCCAGCTCACGCCGACAGGGGGCGGAAGAGACCCAGTACTTC CASSRRQGAEETQYF
TRBJ1-5 TRBV6-1 - - TGTGCCAGCAGTGAAGAGGGGGGAAGCAATCAGCCCCAGCATTTT CASSEEGGSNQPQHF
TRBJ2-3 TRBV7-9 - - TGTGCCAGCAGCTTACCAGGGATAAGCACAGATACGCAGTATTTT CASSLPGISTDTQYF
TRBJ1-2 TRBV14 - - TGTGCCAGCAGCCCCACCGCCGGCTATGGCTACACCTTC CASSPTAGYGYTF
TRBJ1-2 TRBV7-9 - few TGTGCCAGCAGCCTTGGCGGACCTTATGGCTACACCTTC CASSLGGPYGYTF
TRBJ2-3 TRBV7-9 - once TGTGCCAGCAGCCCCAGCACAGATACGCAGTATTTT CASSPSTDTQYF